One and the same sample provided the 15 T cell receptor beta chains below, sequenced in a study of post-analysis software for immune sequencing data (dated by TCRdb to between 2015 and 2017). Library preparation employed PCR. Sequenced using an Illumina HiSeq 2500. Unique molecular identifiers were incorporated into TCR beta cDNA libraries to reduce PCR and sequencing biases. The public reads were quality trimmed at Q25 with fastp and then assembled into clones with MiXCR by TCRdb, keeping productive beta chains. Rows matching on CDR3 protein sequence are summarized as one entry with the most common DNA and genes. Counted in this sample were just over 250,000 distinct CDR3 sequences; 36% of them appeared once. The ten largest make up 4% to 6% of the sample. The antigens these receptors bind are not known. Results the study describes overall, beyond this receptor: Roughly 5 TRBV segments, including TRBV5-6, TRBV5-1 and TRBV20-1, were significantly more frequent in patients than controls.

Sequencing was done on a sample of blood. These receptor sequences come from a girl aged 10-17 years with multiple sclerosis.

This clonotype was seen only a few times. The J gene is TRBJ1-1, the V gene TRBV7-2, with 9 bases aligning to TRBD1. Trimming cost V 5 bases and J 2 bases; bases outside gene matches: 9. Germline CDR1 reads SGHTA; CDR2 reads FQGNSA. CDR3 length: 16 amino acids. The CDR3 protein is CASSLGQGPPNTEAFF. The CDR3 DNA follows: TGTGCCAGCAGCCTGGGACAGGGCCCACCAAACACTGAAGCTTTCTTT.

Comments on this clonotype: At one end, the junction sequence differs from germline, possibly due to a read error. This sequence joins TRBV12-3 or TRBV12-4 and TRBJ2-7; the D gene is possibly TRBD2 (6 bases). CDR3 length equals 20 residues. The CDR3 DNA sequence: TGTGCCAGTAGTTTTCTAAGCAGGGCGTGGCGGGATACCTCCTACAATGAGCAGTACTTC. It translates to CASSFLSRAWRDTSYNEQYF.

The chain employs TRBV6-1 and TRBJ2-5, with 13 bases aligning to TRBD2. Losses at the gene ends were 8 bases for V and 5 bases for J; bases not matched to a gene: 8. CDR3 length equals 15 residues. CDR1 and CDR2 (germline): MNHNS, SASEGT. The CDR3 here is CASGRTSGSLETQYF. The CDR3 coding sequence is TGTGCCAGCGGGAGGACTAGCGGGAGTCTTGAGACCCAGTACTTC.

The chain joins TRBV28 to TRBJ1-2; TRBD1 agrees at 8 bases. The CDR3 totals 16 residues. CDR1 and CDR2 from the germline V gene are MDHEN and SYDVKM. V lost 5 bases to trimming and J lost 8 bases; unmatched junction nucleotides: 16. CDR3 sequence (DNA): TGTGCCAGCAGTCTCCGGCGAGGGCAGGGGGCGCGGGGCTACACCTTC. As protein: CASSLRRGQGARGYTF.

J is TRBJ2-3 and V is TRBV19, with D unresolved. CDR3 size: 15 residues. Trimming removed 1 base at V and 2 bases at J, with 10 bases between. Germline V gives CDR1 LNHDA, CDR2 SQIVND (reference sequence). The CDR3, as DNA: TGTGCCAGTAGTATAGGGCGGAGAACCACAGATACGCAGTATTTT. This sequence encodes CASSIGRRTTDTQYF.

The CDR3: CSARTGEEETQYF. CDR3 in DNA: TGCAGTGCTCGTACAGGGGAGGAAGAGACCCAGTACTTC. The chain joins TRBV20-1 to TRBJ2-5, with D possibly TRBD1 on 7 matching bases. Trimming shortened V by 5 bases and J by 3 bases, and 13 bases separated the two germline ends. The CDR3 runs 13 residues. CDR1 and CDR2 (germline): DFQATT, SNEGSKA (reference sequence).

J is TRBJ2-1 and V is TRBV12-3 or TRBV12-4; TRBD2 might be the D (6 bases). The ends were cut back, 10 bases at V and 7 bases at J, with 20 bases in the middle. The CDR3 loop spans 14 amino acids. CDR3: CATMPRRLDNEQFF. DNA for the CDR3: TGTGCCACCATGCCCCGGAGACTAGATAATGAGCAGTTCTTC.

This clonotype was recorded a few times. The V call is TRBV3-1, the J call TRBJ1-5, with D maybe TRBD1 (6 bases). V gave up 1 base and J gave up 4 bases, with 8 bases separating them. The CDR3 has 14 residues. Germline lookup yields CDR1 LGHDT and CDR2 YNNKEL (reference sequence). The chain's CDR3 is CASSQGGANQPQHF. The CDR3, as DNA: TGTGCCAGCAGCCAAGGGGGGGCGAATCAGCCCCAGCATTTT.

The sample holds many counts of this clonotype. The V gene is TRBV7-2, the J gene TRBJ2-3; unclear D gene. CDR3 length equals 13 residues. Germline V CDR1 and CDR2: SGHTA, FQGNSA. The V gene lost 3 bases and the J gene lost 4 bases, with 8 bases spanning the gap. As DNA, the CDR3 is TGTGCCAGCAGCTTGTTGGGCTCAGATACGCAGTATTTT. This encodes CASSLLGSDTQYF.

This clonotype was counted many times. The J gene is TRBJ1-2, the V gene TRBV6-6; D ambiguous. CDR3 size: 14 residues. Germline values: CDR1 MNHNY, CDR2 SVGAGI (reference sequence). V gave up 2 bases and J gave up 6 bases, with 13 bases separating them. CDR3 in amino acids: CASSYPAALDGYTF. CDR3 nucleotide sequence: TGTGCCAGCAGTTACCCCGCAGCCCTTGATGGCTACACCTTC.

At least ten counts were recorded for this clonotype. V and J are TRBV14 and TRBJ2-1; D possibly matches TRBD1 or TRBD2 (5 bases each). The V end lost 4 bases, the J end lost 9 bases, and 22 bases lay between the germline ends. Germline V gene sequence: CDR1 SGHDN, CDR2 FVKESK. This CDR3 is 16 amino acids long. The CDR3 loop reads CASSPSLLRGGGEQFF. The CDR3, as DNA: TGTGCCAGCAGCCCCTCGTTGCTCCGGGGTGGGGGTGAGCAGTTCTTC.

This clonotype appeared many times. V and J are TRBV20-1 and TRBJ2-5, with TRBD2 as a possible D gene (6 bases). The V and J ends lost 6 bases and 2 bases respectively, with 16 bases between them. The CDR3 runs to 14 residues. Per germline, CDR1 DFQATT and CDR2 SNEGSKA (reference sequence). CDR3 protein: CSAEVHAGQETQYF. CDR3 nucleotides: TGCAGTGCCGAGGTCCATGCGGGGCAAGAGACCCAGTACTTC.

This sequence joins TRBV12-3 or TRBV12-4 and TRBJ2-3, with 10 bases lining up with TRBD2. This CDR3 has 14 amino acids. After removal of 6 bases from V and 7 bases from J, the junction contained 7 bases not matched to a gene. The DNA of the CDR3 is TGTGCCAGCAGGGTAGCGGGAGGAGGAAATACGCAGTATTTT. Its protein is CASRVAGGGNTQYF.

The V gene is TRBV29-1, the J gene TRBJ2-7; 7 bases align to TRBD2. Trimming took 6 bases from V and 1 from J; bases not matched to a gene: 6. Germline V gives CDR1 SQVTM, CDR2 ANQGSEA. CDR3 length: 13 residues. CDR3 coding DNA: TGCAGCGTCGCCCGGCGGGAGTCCTACGAGCAGTACTTC. Translating it yields CSVARRESYEQYF.

This chain connects TRBV7-2 to TRBJ2-5; D may be TRBD2 (5 bases). The better agreement between TRBJ2-7 and the DNA end casts doubt on the J call. The CDR3 is 13 residues long. CDR1 is SGHTA, CDR2 FQGNSA, per germline. In nucleotides, the CDR3 is TGTGCCAGCAGTTATCGGACTGGTTACGAGCAGTACTTC. Translation: CASSYRTGYEQYF.